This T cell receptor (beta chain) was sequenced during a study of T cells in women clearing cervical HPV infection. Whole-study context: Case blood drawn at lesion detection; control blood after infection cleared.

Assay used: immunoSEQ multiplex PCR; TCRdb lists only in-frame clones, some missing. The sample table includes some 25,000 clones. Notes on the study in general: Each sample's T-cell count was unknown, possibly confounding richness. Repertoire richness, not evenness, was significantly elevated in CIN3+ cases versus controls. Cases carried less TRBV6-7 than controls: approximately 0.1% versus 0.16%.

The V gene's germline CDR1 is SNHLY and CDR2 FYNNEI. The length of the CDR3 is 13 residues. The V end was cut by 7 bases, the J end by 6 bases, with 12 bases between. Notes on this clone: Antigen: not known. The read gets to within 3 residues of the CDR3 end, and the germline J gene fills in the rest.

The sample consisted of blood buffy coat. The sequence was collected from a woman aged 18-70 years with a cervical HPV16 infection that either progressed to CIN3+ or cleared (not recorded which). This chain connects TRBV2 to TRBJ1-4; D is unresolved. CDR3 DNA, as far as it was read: TGTGCCAGCACAGGAAGGTGGGATGAAAAA. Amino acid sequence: CASTGRWDEK. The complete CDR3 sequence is CASTGRWDEKLFF.